This T cell receptor (beta chain) was sequenced during a study of T cell responses to AZD1222 COVID-19 vaccine. Study summary: Both about-4-week and about-12-week second-dose recipients were combined.

The repertoire was sequenced with immunoSEQ multiplex PCR; TCRdb's copy has only in-frame clones and lacks some. The sample consists of some 130,000 clones, 80% to 90% of them appearing once. Whole-study findings and limits: Following two doses of AZD1222, Spike-specific TCR breadth and depth rose. Unmutated variant regions reportedly attract nearly half of all spike-specific TCRs. No repertoire was sampled before or during the peak T cell response, only after it.

Note on this clone: Its specificity is unknown.

The V and J ends lost 3 bases and 0 bases respectively, with 5 bases between them. The germline gives CDR1 MNHNS, CDR2 SASEGT. The CDR3 is 13 residues long. This sample comprised peripheral blood, obtained on day 0 of AZD1222 vaccination. This sequence originates from an adult in good health. The chain links TRBV6-1 to TRBJ1-1; D unclear. The DNA of the CDR3 is TGTGCCAGCAGTGACACACTGAACACTGAAGCTTTCTTT. Amino acids: CASSDTLNTEAFF.